This T cell receptor (beta chain) emerged from a study of T cells in Graves' hyperthyroidism and ophthalmopathy. Study-wide points: Before onset, ophthalmopathy was predicted by the model a median about six months earlier. Ophthalmopathy stood apart from stable hyperthyroidism in a 13 V-J model.

From RNA transcripts, TCR beta CDR3 regions were amplified. HTBI primers were employed in a first-round RT-PCR of the TCR CDR3. MiXCR, run by TCRdb on the multiplex PCR reads, gives a single entry per CDR3 protein. The table includes some 580,000 distinct CDR3 sequences, approximately 15% detected once. Concerning this clonotype itself: Its specificity is not known.

CDR1 and CDR2 from the germline V gene are SGHAT and FQNNGV. The CDR3 runs 14 residues. The germline V and J ends were trimmed by 4 bases and 0 bases, with 6 bases remaining between them. The receptor was derived from a middle-aged woman with Graves' ophthalmopathy. Sequenced material: blood. The genes are TRBV11-2 and TRBJ2-2; D gene ambiguous. CDR3 coding DNA: TGTGCCAGCAGCTCCCCACCGAACACCGGGGAGCTGTTTTTT. This codes for CASSSPPNTGELFF.